The present T cell receptor beta chain was sequenced within a study of cytomegalovirus exposure and HLA in healthy donors (dated by TCRdb to the late 2010s). Study-wide context: In an earlier analysis of roughly 590 of the donors, 276 Gb of sequence data and just under 120 million unique TCR beta sequences from about 190 million T cells were reported. An early release that covered roughly 600 HLA-typed donors contained around 300 gigabases of sequencing data and about 93 million unique TCR sequences. The genetic ancestry cluster associated with self-reported Caucasian donors included 70% to 85% of the roughly 400 genotyped donors. The study was designed to test whether signatures of past pathogen exposure could be identified by cataloging public T cell receptors. Using immunosequencing, the study profiled T cell repertoires from 500 to 800 subjects and related those repertoires to cytomegalovirus serostatus. A separate validation cohort of about 110 different subjects was used in addition to the roughly 670-subject first cohort. High-throughput TCR immunosequencing, statistical association of individual TCRs with disease status, and machine learning were combined to predict cytomegalovirus infection status. In a later analysis, previously published TCR beta repertoires from fewer than 750 donors were re-analyzed and high-resolution HLA genotyping was added so that TCR occurrence patterns could be studied. Rather than using new phenotypic data, the later analysis identified candidate immune exposures from TCR beta sequences and from how often those sequences occurred across donors. An earlier analysis of fewer than 750 of the donors used high-throughput TCR beta sequencing to judge whether each TCR beta V gene segment behaved as functional or pseudogenic. Donor age, sex, ethnicity and CMV serostatus were compiled alongside the repertoire data. A later genetic analysis took genome-wide SNP genotypes for about 55% of the roughly 700 donors and used that subset as a discovery cohort. All discovery cohort repertoires had been generated on a single sequencing platform. HLA typing covered class I and class II loci at four-digit resolution. Typing coverage differed by locus: A, B, C, DRB1 and DQB1 were typed in roughly 629-630 donors, DQA1 in about 510, DPA1 in 600 to 610, and DPB1 in roughly 470. Roughly 5 DR-DQ haplotypes were handled as single units for association and clustering, since linkage in the cohort was strong. On average, roughly 240,000 unique TCR beta nucleotide sequences were sequenced per donor among 398 genotyped donors of the cohort, with 15% to 20% of those sequences being non-productive.

Library prep was done by the immunoSEQ multiplex PCR assay. For the multiplex PCR, a mixture combining 60 forward primers for TCR Vbeta segments and 13 reverse primers for TCR Jbeta segments was used. The CDR3 region of rearranged TCR beta genes was amplified from genomic DNA by a multiplex PCR assay. Amplified TCR beta libraries were sequenced as 87-base-pair reads on the Illumina HiSeq System. The paper's processing steps were these. A later analysis counted around 72 million unique TCR beta chains across the approximately 700 repertoires, and around 12 million of these chains were shared by at least two donors. A nearest-neighbor algorithm error-corrected the raw reads and collapsed the reads into unique sequences, merging closely related sequences to remove PCR and sequencing errors. V, D and J gene segments were assigned by aligning CDR3 sequences to IMGT reference sequences. For a sequence to be retained, a match of at least six nucleotides to both a V gene segment and a J gene segment was required. A rearrangement was called productive if the CDR3 had no stop codons and remained in frame with V and J, and every other rearrangement was called non-productive. CDR3 was defined according to IMGT convention as the region running from the second conserved V-encoded cysteine to the conserved J-encoded phenylalanine. Sequences without an unambiguous match to a single V gene segment were excluded from the earlier analysis of 450 to 750 of the donors. In an earlier analysis of around 600 of the donors, V segments were called functional above 56.7% productive rearrangements and were called segregating when the between-donor standard deviation exceeded 5%. A statistical classification framework was developed to diagnose cytomegalovirus status using the catalog of TCR beta chain sequences. A later analysis assigned V and J genes by comparing TCR nucleotide sequences with IMGT/GENE-DB human TR gene sequences. A later analysis assigned CDR3 sequences and most-parsimonious VDJ recombination scenarios with the TCRdist pipeline. In a later analysis, each TCR beta chain was defined by its CDR3 amino acid sequence together with its V-gene family, and reads without a unique V-gene family were excluded. As a way to deal with suspected cross-contamination and a sequencing artifact, a later analysis dropped 450 to 600 nucleotide sequences that were highly shared and had low generation probability. A later analysis calculated a clonal expansion index for each public chain from normalized within-repertoire ranks of inferred template counts. In a later analysis, generation probabilities were computed with a VDJ recombination model fitted to out-of-frame rearrangements, and the resulting probabilities were checked against IGoR. A later analysis scored TCR-TCR, TCR-HLA and TCR-CMV co-occurrence with hypergeometric tests, applying a repertoire-size bias correction to TCR pairs. False discovery rates were estimated in a later analysis by permuting HLA or CMV assignments 20 times. In a later analysis, co-occurring TCRs were grouped with DBSCAN, and TCRdist sequence similarity was added when clustering was performed within HLA-allele-positive subsets. Repertoires with fewer than 30,000 or more than 120,000 public chains were left out of co-occurrence clustering, as were a handful of repertoires with anomalous nucleotide sharing. In its TCRdb copy, this immuneACCESS table keeps in-frame sequences only and misses some clones. Where compared with another copy, unresolved V genes explain less than half of these, and the others have no known cause. V and J calls and clone size are those listed in that table; D and trimming were worked out from the DNA. The record for this sample contains more than 200,000 clones. The ten largest account for under 1% of the sample.

The cohort comprised around 700 healthy bone marrow donors. Cohort members were all nominally healthy when sampled, although unrecorded immune exposures were likely present. The donor tested CMV seropositive, placing the donor among the 289 seropositive members of the cohort. Every donor gave a peripheral blood sample, and the peripheral blood mononuclear cells from that sample were used for TCR beta sequencing. Genomic DNA was extracted from the blood cell samples with the Qiagen DNeasy Blood Extraction Kit. Study-wide conclusions, independent of this receptor: A few of the identified cytomegalovirus-associated TCR beta chains were confirmed in vitro to be specific for cytomegalovirus antigens. Assigning TCR associations to individual alleles was difficult when HLA alleles, especially DR and DQ, strongly co-occurred. In a later analysis, most CMV-associated TCR beta chains were found to appear HLA-restricted, with HLA associations seemingly driven largely by CMV exposure. According to a later analysis, parvovirus B19, influenza, CMV and Epstein-Barr virus appeared linked to several top co-occurrence clusters. It was suggested by the authors that the approach could potentially be generalized to other disease states and immunological phenotypes. The classifier was reported to diagnose cytomegalovirus status with high specificity and sensitivity in both the original and validation cohorts. A further reported finding was that TCR beta sequences accurately predicted the HLA-A and HLA-B alleles for most subjects in the first cohort. The study listed 164 TCR beta chains as associated with cytomegalovirus. This cohort had only TCR beta chains sequenced, and the lack of alpha or paired-chain data limited which features could be detected. In an earlier analysis of roughly 560 of the donors, most TCR beta V segments were observed in productive rearrangements about 87% or about 30% of the time, broadly matching IMGT annotations. Across donors, most TCR sequences were observed very rarely, whereas some public TCRs were present in many individuals. For the cohort, immune exposure information was limited to CMV serostatus. The sequencing pipeline was judged likely to have produced a cluster of highly shared sequence variants as a technical artifact. Compared with the approximately 600-donor mean, donors in an Asian-associated ancestry cluster had fewer N-insertions in productive TCRs, according to a later genetic analysis. Because counts were too low, under 20 rarely observed V segments, including chromosome 9 orphons, were left out of the earlier analysis of roughly 600 of the donors. A later analysis associated 16,951 TCR beta sequences with specific HLA alleles at a false discovery rate of 0.05. Presence/absence analyses assumed roughly uniform sequencing depth across donors, an assumption that may not hold. A later analysis found that HLA-associated TCR beta chains were more clonally expanded and had lower generation probabilities than equally common non-associated chains. Linkage disequilibrium might explain the correlated functional status among segregating V segments, but an unknown experimental factor could not be excluded. An association between a missense DCLRE1C variant and V-gene and J-gene trimming of TCR beta chains was found in a later genetic analysis and replicated in an independent cohort. In a later analysis, TCR association rates were found to vary across HLA loci, with the most associated TCRs seen for DRB1 alleles and the fewest for HLA-C alleles. Some IMGT-functional V segments, including TRBV6-2 and TRBV6-3, could not be distinguished by the 87-base-pair reads and were therefore excluded. Because HLA typing was missing for some donors at each locus, association tests included only the typed subset.

Of note for this clone: Its cognate antigen has yet to be identified.

The CDR3 spans 17 residues, from the cysteine through the phenylalanine. Kept here is only the CDR3 DNA, which spans 51 bases and is read in frame from base 1. V is cut by 5 bases and J by 3 bases, and the space between the germline ends is 23 bases. The germline V gene specifies SGHVS as CDR1 and FNYEAQ as CDR2. The V and J genes are TRBV7-6 and TRBJ2-7, and the D gene may be TRBD2, 6 bases matching. Specimen: PBMCs. The TCR comes from a woman aged 25-40 years in good health and CMV-seropositive. The DNA is TGTGCCAGCAGCCTAACTGGAGGGGCGACGAGCATCTACGAGCAGTACTTC. It is translated as CASSLTGGATSIYEQYF.